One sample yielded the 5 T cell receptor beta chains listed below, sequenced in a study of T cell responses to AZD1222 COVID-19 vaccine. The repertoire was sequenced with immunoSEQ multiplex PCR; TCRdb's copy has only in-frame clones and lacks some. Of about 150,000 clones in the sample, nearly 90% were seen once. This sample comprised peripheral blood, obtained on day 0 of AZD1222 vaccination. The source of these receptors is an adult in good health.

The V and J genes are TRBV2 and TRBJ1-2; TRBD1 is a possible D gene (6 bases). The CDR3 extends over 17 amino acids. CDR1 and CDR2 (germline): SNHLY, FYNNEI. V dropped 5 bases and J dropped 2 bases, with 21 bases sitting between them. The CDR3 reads CASSLRGTGGYNYGYTF. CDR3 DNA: TGTGCCAGCAGTTTAAGGGGGACGGGGGGTTACAACTATGGCTACACCTTC.

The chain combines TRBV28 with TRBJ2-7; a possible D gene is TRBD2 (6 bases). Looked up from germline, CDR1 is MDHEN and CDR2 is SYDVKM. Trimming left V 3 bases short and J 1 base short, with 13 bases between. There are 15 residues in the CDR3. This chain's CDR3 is CASSFSSGFSYEQYF. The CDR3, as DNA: TGTGCCAGCAGTTTCTCCAGCGGGTTTTCCTACGAGCAGTACTTC.

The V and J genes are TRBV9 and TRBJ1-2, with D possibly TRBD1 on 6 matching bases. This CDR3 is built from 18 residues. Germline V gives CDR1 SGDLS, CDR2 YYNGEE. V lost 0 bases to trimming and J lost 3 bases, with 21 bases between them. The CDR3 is CASSVGETGSRVHYGYTF. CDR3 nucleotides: TGTGCCAGCAGCGTAGGGGAGACAGGCTCTAGGGTTCACTATGGCTACACCTTC.

The CDR3 loop reads CATRVGAQDEKLFF. The DNA for the CDR3 is TGCGCCACCCGGGTGGGGGCGCAGGATGAAAAACTGTTTTTT. The chain recombines TRBV5-1 with TRBJ1-4; weak D call: TRBD1 (6 bases). Germline CDR1 is SGHRS and CDR2 is YFSETQ. CDR3 size: 14 residues. V lost 9 bases, J lost 6 bases, and 18 bases lay in between.

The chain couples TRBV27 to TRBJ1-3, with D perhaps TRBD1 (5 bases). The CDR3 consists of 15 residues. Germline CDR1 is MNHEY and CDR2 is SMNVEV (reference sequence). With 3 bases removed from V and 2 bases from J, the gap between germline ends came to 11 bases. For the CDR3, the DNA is TGTGCCAGCAGTTTCGCAGGGTATCCTGGAAACACCATATATTTT. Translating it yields CASSFAGYPGNTIYF.